Listed below are T cell receptor beta chains from one sample, sequenced in a study of immune cell composition in non-small cell lung cancer. TCRdb's copy holds only in-frame clones and misses some; the assay was immunoSEQ multiplex PCR. The data contain roughly 11,000 clones, under 65% of them seen just once; the ten biggest clones take up about 18%. The source material was lung tumor tissue. These TCRs come from a human donor with non-small cell lung cancer. Both conserved end residues are part of each CDR3. A D gene is named only where the DNA matches it firmly. Not every row has a clone size; where given, it reads once, few, many or a size class.

d_call j_call v_call clone_size cdr3_nt cdr3_aa
TRBD2 TRBJ2-2 TRBV4-2 . TGTGCCAGCAGCCAAGATTTGAGCGGGAGGGCCAATCCCGGGGAGCTGTTTTTT CASSQDLSGRANPGELFF
TRBD1 TRBJ1-5 TRBV5-1 few TGCGCCAGCAGCAAGGAGGGACAGCCGAATCAGCCCCAGCATTTT CASSKEGQPNQPQHF
. TRBJ1-4 TRBV18 . TGTGCCAGCTCACCACGATTAGGAGAGAATGAAAAACTGTTTTTT CASSPRLGENEKLFF
TRBD2 TRBJ2-1 TRBV29-1 . TGCAGCGTTGATACCGCGGCATTTGTGTTCGGTTCGCGGGAGAGGTGGGGCTCCTACAATGAGCAGTTCTTC CSVDTAAFVFGSRERWGSYNEQFF
. TRBJ2-2 TRBV30 . TGTGCCTGGAGTTCCTCCCCGGTCACCGGGGAGCTGTTTTTT CAWSSSPVTGELFF
TRBD1 TRBJ1-4 TRBV18 . TGTGCCAGCTCCATCTTGACAGGGACTAATGAAAAACTGTTTTTT CASSILTGTNEKLFF
. TRBJ2-1 TRBV5-1 . TGCGCCAGCAGCTCCTTAATCCCGCAGGGTGGTGAGCAGTTCTTC CASSSLIPQGGEQFF
TRBD1 TRBJ2-3 TRBV7-7 . TGTGCCAGCAGCTTGGGACAGGGCAGTACGCAGTATTTT CASSLGQGSTQYF
. TRBJ2-7 TRBV14 . TGTGCCAGCAGCCCGCTACAGGCAGATGCCTACGAGCAGTACTTC CASSPLQADAYEQYF
. TRBJ2-3 TRBV7-3 . TGTGCCAGCAGCTTCGAGAGGACAGATACGCAGTATTTT CASSFERTDTQYF
. TRBJ1-2 TRBV30 . TGTGCCTGGAGTGGCCAGAACAACTATGGCTACACCTTC CAWSGQNNYGYTF
. TRBJ1-5 TRBV28 . TGTGCCAGCAGTTTATTGAGGGACAATCAGCCCCAGCATTTT CASSLLRDNQPQHF
TRBD1 TRBJ1-2 TRBV7-2 . TGTGCCAGCAGCCCCGGACAGGGATATGGCTACACCTTC CASSPGQGYGYTF
TRBD1 TRBJ2-6 TRBV4-3 . TGCGCCAGCAGCCAAGATCGGGACAGGGGGCATCGTGGGGCCAACGTCCTGACTTTC CASSQDRDRGHRGANVLTF
TRBD2 TRBJ2-1 TRBV10-3 . TGTGCCATGGGGACTAGCGTGAGCTCCTACAATGAGCAGTTCTTC CAMGTSVSSYNEQFF
TRBD2 TRBJ2-3 TRBV7-9 few TGTGCCAGCAGCTTAGGACTAGCGGGAGTTCCACACACAGATACGCAGTATTTT CASSLGLAGVPHTDTQYF
TRBD2 TRBJ2-7 TRBV5-5 few TGCGCCAGCAGCCAAGCGAGGGAGGGCCCCTACGAGCAGTACTTC CASSQAREGPYEQYF
. TRBJ2-7 TRBV7-2 . TGTGCCAGCAGCCAGCGGGACGAGCAGTACTTC CASSQRDEQYF
TRBD1 TRBJ1-4 TRBV7-9 . TGTGCCAGCAGCACAGGGACAGGGGGCCGGGAAGAAAAACTGTTTTTT CASSTGTGGREEKLFF
. TRBJ2-5 TRBV28 few TGTGCCAGCAGTTCCTACCTGACTGGGGCGGCGGGCGGGAACCAAGAGACCCAGTACTTC CASSSYLTGAAGGNQETQYF
. TRBJ2-7 TRBV5-1 . TGCGCCAGCAGCTTGGTCCCGGGGGAGCAGTACTTC CASSLVPGEQYF
. TRBJ2-1 TRBV9 few TGTGCCAGCAGCGTAGTGGCGGTGGGGGGAAATGAGCAGTTCTTC CASSVVAVGGNEQFF
. TRBJ2-1 TRBV7-2 . TGTGCCAGCAGCATTAACGGCCCGGGTGGGTCCAATGAGCAGTTCTTC CASSINGPGGSNEQFF
. TRBJ2-1 TRBV11-2 . TGTGCCAGCAGCCTACTAGCTTCATCCTACAATGAGCAGTTCTTC CASSLLASSYNEQFF
. TRBJ2-1 TRBV4-3 . TGCGCCAGCAGCCATGAAACAGGGTTCAATGAGCAGTTCTTC CASSHETGFNEQFF
. TRBJ2-7 TRBV7-2 few TGTGCCAGCAGCTTAGCTAGCGGAACCTACGAGCAGTACTTC CASSLASGTYEQYF
. TRBJ1-2 TRBV30 . TGTGCCTGGAGTGTACGGCAGACAGCCCCCTATGGCTACACCTTC CAWSVRQTAPYGYTF
TRBD1 TRBJ2-7 TRBV5-1 . TGCGCCAGCAGCCAGGGGACAGGGGGCTCCTACGAGCAGTACTTC CASSQGTGGSYEQYF
. TRBJ1-2 TRBV14 few TGTGCCAGCAGCCAAGACTACTATGGCTACACCTTC CASSQDYYGYTF
TRBD2 TRBJ2-1 TRBV9 . TGTGCCAGCAGCTCGCGGACTAGCGGGACGAGGAATGAGCAGTTCTTC CASSSRTSGTRNEQFF
. TRBJ2-5 TRBV9 once TGTGCCAGCTTCCAGAGCTTCGGGGAGGAGACCCAGTACTTC CASFQSFGEETQYF
. TRBJ2-7 TRBV7-9 . TGTGCCAGCAGCCCACCGACAGGACGGGACGAGCAGTACTTC CASSPPTGRDEQYF
. TRBJ2-7 TRBV5-3 once TGTGCCAGCAGCTTGTGGAGCGAGCAGTACTTC CASSLWSEQYF
. TRBJ2-1 TRBV7-2 . TGTGCCAGCAGCTACTCCGGGACTCCCCAAGAGCAGTTCTTC CASSYSGTPQEQFF
. TRBJ1-2 TRBV27 . TGTGCCAGCAGTTTAGCTGGGTCGGGAATCTATGGCTACACCTTC CASSLAGSGIYGYTF
. TRBJ1-4 TRBV19 . TGTGCCAGTAGTAAAATACAGGAGAATGAAAAACTGTTTTTT CASSKIQENEKLFF
TRBD1 TRBJ1-1 TRBV19 . TGTGCCAGTAGTATCGCGGACAGGGTTGGCACTGAAGCTTTCTTT CASSIADRVGTEAFF
TRBD1 TRBJ2-5 TRBV7-9 . TGTGCCAGCAGTCGGGACAGCTTCCAAGAGACCCAGTACTTC CASSRDSFQETQYF
. TRBJ2-5 TRBV18 . TGTGCCAGCTCACCACCGGGCTCCGAGACCCAGTACTTC CASSPPGSETQYF
TRBD2 TRBJ2-7 TRBV5-6 . TGTGCCAGCAGCTCACCGGGACTAGCGGGAGGGGTACTCTCCTACGAGCAGTACTTC CASSSPGLAGGVLSYEQYF
. TRBJ2-5 TRBV5-1 few TGCGCCAGCAGCACCAACAGAGGGCAAGAGACCCAGTACTTC CASSTNRGQETQYF
. TRBJ2-1 TRBV7-6 few TGTGCCAGCAGCTTTGGCGGGACTCCCTTCAATGAGCAGTTCTTC CASSFGGTPFNEQFF